This entry features one T cell receptor beta chain sequence. The antigen is undetermined. The data were taken from a study of shared clonotypes between healthy human individuals. V trimming: 4 bases; J trimming: 4 bases; junction bases outside the gene matches: 2. The germline gives CDR1 MDHEN, CDR2 SYDVKM. This CDR3 is 14 amino acids long. The study, taken as a whole, reports: Only blood was sampled; tissue repertoires likely differ.

As handled by the study authors: Filtering differed, since immunoSEQ gave only junction sequences and no quality scores. Clones were read by immunoSEQ multiplex PCR, and TCRdb kept only the in-frame ones, dropping some. V and J calls and clone size are as listed in that table; D and trimming were resolved from the DNA. The table has about half a million clones, approximately 79% seen once. Sequencing was carried out using PBMCs. The TCR comes from a middle-aged woman in good health. Some clones in this sample may be carry-over from other donors' samples. The V gene is TRBV28, the J gene TRBJ2-1, with 9 bases that match TRBD1. CDR3 DNA: TGTGCCAGCAGTTCGGGACAGGGTTACAATGAGCAGTTCTTC. Its translation: CASSSGQGYNEQFF.